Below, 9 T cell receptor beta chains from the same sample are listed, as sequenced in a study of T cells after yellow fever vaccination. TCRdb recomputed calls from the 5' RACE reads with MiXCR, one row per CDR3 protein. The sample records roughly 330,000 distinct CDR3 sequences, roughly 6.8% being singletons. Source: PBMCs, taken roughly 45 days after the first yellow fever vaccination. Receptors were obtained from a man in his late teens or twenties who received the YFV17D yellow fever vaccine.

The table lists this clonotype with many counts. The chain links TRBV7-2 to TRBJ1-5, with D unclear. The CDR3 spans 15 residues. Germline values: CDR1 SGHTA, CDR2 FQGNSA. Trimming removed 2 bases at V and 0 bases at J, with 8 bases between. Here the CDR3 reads CASSLSHYSNQPQHF. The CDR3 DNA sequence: TGTGCCAGCAGCTTATCCCACTATAGCAATCAGCCCCAGCATTTT.

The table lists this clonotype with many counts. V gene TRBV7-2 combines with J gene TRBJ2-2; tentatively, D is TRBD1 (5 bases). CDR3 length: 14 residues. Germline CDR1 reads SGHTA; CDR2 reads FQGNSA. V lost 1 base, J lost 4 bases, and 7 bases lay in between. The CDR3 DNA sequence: TGTGCCAGCAGCTTAGGGGGCGGCACCGGGGAGCTGTTTTTT. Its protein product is CASSLGGGTGELFF.

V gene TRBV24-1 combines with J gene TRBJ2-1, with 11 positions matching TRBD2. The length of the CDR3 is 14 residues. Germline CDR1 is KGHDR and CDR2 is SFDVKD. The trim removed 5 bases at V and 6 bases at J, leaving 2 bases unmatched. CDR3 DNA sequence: TGTGCCACCAGTGCTACTAGCGGGGGCAATGAGCAGTTCTTC. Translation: CATSATSGGNEQFF.

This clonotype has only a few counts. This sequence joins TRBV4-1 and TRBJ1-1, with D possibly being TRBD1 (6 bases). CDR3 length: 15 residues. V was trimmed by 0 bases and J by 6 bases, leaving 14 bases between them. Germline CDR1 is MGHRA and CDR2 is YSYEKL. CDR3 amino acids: CASSQDPGRGAEAFF. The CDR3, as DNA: TGCGCCAGCAGCCAAGATCCGGGCAGGGGCGCTGAAGCTTTCTTT.

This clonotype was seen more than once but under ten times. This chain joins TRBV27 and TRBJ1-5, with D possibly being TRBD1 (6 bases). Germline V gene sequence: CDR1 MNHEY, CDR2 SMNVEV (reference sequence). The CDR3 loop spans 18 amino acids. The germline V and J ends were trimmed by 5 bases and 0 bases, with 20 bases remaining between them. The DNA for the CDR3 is TGTGCCAGCAGTACGTCAGGGGCCCCTGGGTATAGCAATCAGCCCCAGCATTTT. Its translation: CASSTSGAPGYSNQPQHF.

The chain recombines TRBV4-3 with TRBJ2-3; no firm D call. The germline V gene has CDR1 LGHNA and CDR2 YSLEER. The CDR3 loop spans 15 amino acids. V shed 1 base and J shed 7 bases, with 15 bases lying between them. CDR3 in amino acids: CASSQGTLQGNTQYF. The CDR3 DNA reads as TGCGCCAGCAGCCAAGGTACCCTACAAGGGAATACGCAGTATTTT.

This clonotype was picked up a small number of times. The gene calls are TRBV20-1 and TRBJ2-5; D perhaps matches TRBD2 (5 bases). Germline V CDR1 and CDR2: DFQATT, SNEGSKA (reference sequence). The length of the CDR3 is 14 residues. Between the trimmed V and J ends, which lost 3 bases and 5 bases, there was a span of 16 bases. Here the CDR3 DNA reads TGCAGTGCTAGGTCTAGCTATATGGCCGAGACCCAGTACTTC. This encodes CSARSSYMAETQYF.

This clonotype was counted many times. CDR3 in DNA: TGTGCCAGCAGTTCCCCGGGAGGGGAGCCCCAGCATTTT. This encodes CASSSPGGEPQHF. This chain joins TRBV12-3 or TRBV12-4 and TRBJ1-5, with D maybe TRBD1 (5 bases). The CDR3 has 13 residues. Trimming pared 4 bases from V and 8 bases from J, leaving 12 bases between.

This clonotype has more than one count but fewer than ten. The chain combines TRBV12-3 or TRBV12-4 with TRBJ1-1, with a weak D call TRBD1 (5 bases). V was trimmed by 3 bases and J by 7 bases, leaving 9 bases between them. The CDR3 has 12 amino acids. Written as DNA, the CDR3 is TGTGCCAGCAGTTTCTTAAGGGGTGAAGCTTTCTTT. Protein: CASSFLRGEAFF.